Sequencing of this T cell receptor (beta chain) was carried out in a study of T-cell memory formation after mild COVID-19. The germline V gene encodes CDR1 MNHEY and CDR2 SVGAGI. This CDR3 region has 15 residues. Trimming took 5 bases from V and 0 from J; bases not matched to a gene: 5. After 5'RACE with constant-segment primers, TCR alpha and TCR beta cDNA libraries carrying sample barcodes and UMIs were obtained. TCRdb reanalysed the 5' RACE reads using MiXCR and keeps one entry per CDR3 protein. The sample has around 300,000 distinct CDR3 sequences; about an eighth are singletons. The V call is TRBV6-5, the J call TRBJ1-1; 8 bases match TRBD1. Sequencing was carried out using PBMCs or a T cell subset sorted from them (not recorded which). The TCR originated in a man younger than 35 who had mild COVID-19 (a few samples of this study predate the infection). Cell type and time point are not known. CDR3: CASSRTGLLNTEAFF. CDR3 nucleotide sequence: TGTGCCAGCAGTAGGACAGGGCTCCTGAACACTGAAGCTTTCTTT.